The 11 T cell receptor beta chains presented below share a single source sample, sequenced in a study of T cells after yellow fever vaccination. MiXCR, applied by TCRdb to the 5' RACE reads, yields one record per CDR3 protein. The data contain 300,000 to 400,000 distinct CDR3 sequences, about 7.8% of them seen just once; the ten biggest clones take up under 20%. The sample consisted of PBMCs, taken about 49 days after the first yellow fever vaccination. These receptors came from a man between 18 and 29 years old who received the YFV17D yellow fever vaccine.

Only a few counts were recorded for this clonotype. The chain is built from TRBV5-6 and TRBJ1-2; 8 bases map to TRBD1. The V gene's germline CDR1 is SGHDT and CDR2 YYEEEE. J gave up 0 bases and V 4 bases, and 8 bases lay outside the gene matches. The CDR3 consists of 16 residues. The CDR3 nucleotides are TGTGCCAGCAGCACCAGGACAGGGTGGGCTAACTATGGCTACACCTTC. Its protein is CASSTRTGWANYGYTF.

This clonotype was counted a few times. V usage is TRBV5-5 and J usage is TRBJ1-1; 10 positions agree with TRBD1. There are 17 residues in the CDR3. Germline trimming cut 3 bases from V and 1 base from J; bases unmatched to any gene: 9. Germline V lookup: CDR1 SGHKS, CDR2 YYEKEE (reference sequence). The CDR3 sequence is CASSSMTGGSWNTEAFF. The CDR3 DNA reads as TGTGCCAGCAGCTCTATGACAGGGGGCTCTTGGAACACTGAAGCTTTCTTT. Based on the CDR3 plus reference TRBV5-5 and TRBJ1-1, the full variable domain is DAGVTQSPTHLIKTRGQQVTLRCSPISGHKSVSWYQQVLGQGPQFIFQYYEKEERGRGNFPDRFSARQFPNYSSELNVNALLLGDSALYLCASSSMTGGSWNTEAFFGQGTRLTVV.

The chain joins TRBV7-9 to TRBJ1-2; D call uncertain. This CDR3 is built from 13 residues. V lost 1 base and J 4 bases, leaving 7 bases between the germline ends. Germline CDR1 SEHNR, CDR2 FQNEAQ (reference sequence). The CDR3 sequence is CASSLVAAYGYTF. DNA for the CDR3: TGTGCCAGCAGCTTAGTGGCAGCCTATGGCTACACCTTC.

In DNA form, the CDR3 reads TGTGCCAGCACTGGGGGTCCCGGGACTAGCGGGGGAACCCAAGAGACCCAGTACTTC. Its translation: CASTGGPGTSGGTQETQYF. The V call is TRBV27, the J call TRBJ2-5; 14 bases fit TRBD2. The CDR3 is 19 amino acids. The germline V gene encodes CDR1 MNHEY and CDR2 SMNVEV (reference sequence). V shed 7 bases and J 1 base; nucleotides not matched to a gene: 14.

At least ten counts were recorded for this clonotype. The V and J genes are TRBV9 and TRBJ2-1; D is ambiguous. CDR3 length equals 14 residues. CDR1 is SGDLS, CDR2 YYNGEE, per germline. V was cut by 3 bases and J by 0 bases, with 7 bases left in between. CDR3 region: CASSEGISYNEQFF. CDR3 nucleotide sequence: TGTGCCAGCAGCGAGGGCATCTCCTACAATGAGCAGTTCTTC.

The table lists this clonotype with a few counts. V is TRBV7-6 and J is TRBJ2-7, with 9 bases aligning to TRBD2. V was clipped by 5 bases and J by 0 bases; unmatched bases: 8. CDR1 and CDR2 (germline): SGHVS, FNYEAQ. The CDR3 runs 16 residues. CDR3 in amino acids: CASSPLASGASYEQYF. The CDR3, as DNA: TGTGCCAGCAGCCCCCTGGCTAGCGGGGCCTCCTACGAGCAGTACTTC.

In its sample, this clonotype was seen many times. The genes are TRBV12-3 or TRBV12-4 and TRBJ1-5; a weak D match, TRBD1 (6 bases). V lost 6 bases to trimming and J lost 4 bases, with 10 bases between them. This CDR3 comprises 13 residues. The CDR3 region has the DNA TGTGCCAGCAGAGACACAGGGAATCAGCCCCAGCATTTT. It codes for CASRDTGNQPQHF.

This chain's CDR3 is CASSLAVTRAGTGELFF. CDR3 nucleotides: TGTGCCAGCAGCTTAGCGGTCACCAGGGCGGGCACCGGGGAGCTGTTTTTT. This chain joins TRBV7-6 and TRBJ2-2, with D tentatively TRBD1 or TRBD2 (5 bases each). Between the trimmed V and J ends, which lost 0 bases and 4 bases, there was a span of 15 bases. Germline-derived CDR1 and CDR2 are SGHVS and FNYEAQ. The CDR3 runs to 17 residues. Full variable domain (outside the CDR3, taken from reference TRBV7-6 and TRBJ2-2): GAGVSQSPRYKVTKRGQDVALRCDPISGHVSLYWYRQALGQGPEFLTYFNYEAQQDKSGLPNDRFSAERPEGSISTLTIQRTEQRDSAMYRCASSLAVTRAGTGELFFGEGSRLTVL.

The chain's CDR3 is CASSQASGPTGELFF. CDR3 in DNA: TGTGCCAGCAGCCAGGCTAGCGGGCCCACCGGGGAGCTGTTTTTT. The chain joins TRBV3-1 to TRBJ2-2; 8 nucleotides line up with TRBD2. The ends lost 3 bases at V and 4 bases at J; junction bases unmatched: 4. Germline V gene lookup returns CDR1 LGHDT and CDR2 YNNKEL (reference sequence). The CDR3 runs to 15 residues.

J is TRBJ2-3 and V is TRBV11-3, with 7 bases lining up with TRBD1. Germline values: CDR1 SGHNT, CDR2 YENEEA. This CDR3 contains 17 residues. J was trimmed by 3 bases and V by 0 bases; bases with no gene match: 9. CDR3 in DNA: TGTGCCAGCAGCTTAGATAATACAGGGGCAGGGACAGATACGCAGTATTTT. The encoded protein is CASSLDNTGAGTDTQYF.

This clonotype was seen a handful of times. The V and J genes are TRBV20-1 and TRBJ2-7; D not certain. With 1 base removed from V and 4 bases from J, the gap between germline ends came to 8 bases. Germline values: CDR1 DFQATT, CDR2 SNEGSKA (reference sequence). CDR3 length: 12 amino acids. The CDR3 bases are TGCAGTGCTAGAGGGAAGCAATACGAGCAGTACTTC. Encoded protein: CSARGKQYEQYF.